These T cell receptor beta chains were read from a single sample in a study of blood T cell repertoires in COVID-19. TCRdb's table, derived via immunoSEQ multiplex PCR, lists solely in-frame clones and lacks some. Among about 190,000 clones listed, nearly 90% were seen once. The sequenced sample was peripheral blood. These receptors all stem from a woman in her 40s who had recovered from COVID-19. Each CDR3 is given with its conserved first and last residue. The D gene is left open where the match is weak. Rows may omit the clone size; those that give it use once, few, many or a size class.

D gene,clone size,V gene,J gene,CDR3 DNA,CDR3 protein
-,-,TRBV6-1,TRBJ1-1,TGTGCCAGCAGTGAAGCGAGCCCGGGGGGGAACACTGAAGCTTTCTTT,CASSEASPGGNTEAFF
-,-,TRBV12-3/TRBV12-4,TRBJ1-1,TGTGCCAGCACCTATCTAGATGAAGCTTTCTTT,CASTYLDEAFF
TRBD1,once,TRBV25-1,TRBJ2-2,TGTGCCAGTACCGGGACAGGCTGGACCGGGGAGCTGTTTTTT,CASTGTGWTGELFF
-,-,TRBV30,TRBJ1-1,TGTGCCTGGAGCCAACAAGGGGGTATAAGGACTGAAGCTTTCTTT,CAWSQQGGIRTEAFF
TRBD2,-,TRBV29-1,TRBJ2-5,TGCAGCGTTGAGATGCTTAGCGGGAGAAGTGGAGAGACCCAGTACTTC,CSVEMLSGRSGETQYF
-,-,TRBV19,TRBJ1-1,TGTGCCAGTAGGGTTCGGTTTTCGGGTCGCACTGAAGCTTTCTTT,CASRVRFSGRTEAFF
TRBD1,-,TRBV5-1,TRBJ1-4,TGCGCCAGCAGCTTGGAGGGACAGGGGTTTGAAAAACTGTTTTTT,CASSLEGQGFEKLFF
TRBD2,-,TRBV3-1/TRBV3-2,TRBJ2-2,TGTGCCAGCAGGATAGCGGGAGGGGGGACCGGGGAGCTGTTTTTT,CASRIAGGGTGELFF
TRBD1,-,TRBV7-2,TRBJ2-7,TGTGCCAGCAGCCAAACCGGGACAGGGGCCCACGAGCAGTACTTC,CASSQTGTGAHEQYF
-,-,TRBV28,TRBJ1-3,TGTGCCAGCGGGGGGGCTGGAAACACCATATATTTT,CASGGAGNTIYF
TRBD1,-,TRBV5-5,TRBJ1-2,TGTGCCAGCAGCTTGTTGAGGGACAGCTATGGCTACACCTTC,CASSLLRDSYGYTF
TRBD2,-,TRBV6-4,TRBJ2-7,TGTGCCAGCAGGGGACTAGCGGCAAATTACGAGCAGTACTTC,CASRGLAANYEQYF
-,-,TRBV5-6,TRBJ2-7,TGTGCCAGCAGCCTAAGTAGTTACGAGCAGTACTTC,CASSLSSYEQYF
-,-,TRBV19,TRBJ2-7,TGTGCCAGTAGTATAGTTGGTAGCGGTCCCTACGAGCAGTACTTC,CASSIVGSGPYEQYF
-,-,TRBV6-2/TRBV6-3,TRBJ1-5,TGTGCCAGCAGTTACTCGAGTCTCCAGGGTGTAGTCTCCAATCAGCCCCAGCATTTT,CASSYSSLQGVVSNQPQHF
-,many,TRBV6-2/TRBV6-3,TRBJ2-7,TGTGCCAGCAGTTACTCGGACAGCTCCTACGAGCAGTACTTC,CASSYSDSSYEQYF
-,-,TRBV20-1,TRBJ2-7,TGCAGTGCTAGTAACTTAGGCGGGGGCCTCTCCTACGAGCAGTACTTC,CSASNLGGGLSYEQYF
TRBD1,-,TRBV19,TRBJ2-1,TGTGCCAGTAGTATGGGGCCGGGACAGGGTGGCGATGAGCAGTTCTTC,CASSMGPGQGGDEQFF